This record concerns one TCR beta chain sequence. These data belong to a study of regulatory T cells in long-lasting Graves disease. The CDR3 has 9 residues. Germline CDR1 MNHNS, CDR2 SASEGT. Time point given: persistent/refractory GD, antithyroid drugs over 5 years with positive TRAb. The TCR library used RNA extracted from PBMCs. In building TCR beta libraries, iRepertoire HTBI primers were used together with Arm-PCR of CDR3 regions. TCRdb reprocessed the multiplex PCR reads with MiXCR, giving one entry per CDR3 protein. Of under 500,000 distinct CDR3 sequences in the sample, around 20% were seen once.

Here the sequenced sample was peripheral blood mononuclear cells (PBMCs), taken when the disease was refractory, from a patient treated with antithyroid drugs. This chain uses TRBV6-1 with TRBJ1-5; D is unclear. The sequence was collected from a female donor with Graves disease. The CDR3 spells CAVGQPQHF. Here the CDR3 DNA reads TGTGCGGTAGGTCAGCCCCAGCATTTT.